These 10 T cell receptor beta chains originate from one sample sequenced in a study of neurological immune-mediated disorders. TCRdb re-called the 5' RACE reads through MiXCR, storing one row per CDR3 protein. The sample has about 95,000 distinct CDR3 sequences, roughly 4% seen once. Sequenced sample: PBMCs. These receptor sequences come from a woman between 18 and 29 years old with multiple sclerosis.

To note about this clonotype: A read error may be the cause here, since a much bigger clone is one base away. The chain employs TRBV30 and TRBJ2-1, with D unresolved. Germline values: CDR1 GTSNPN, CDR2 SVGIG (reference sequence). The CDR3 consists of 14 residues. CDR3 nucleotide sequence: TGTGTCTGGAGTGTACCGGCGGAATACAATGAGCAGTTCTTC. Encoded protein: CVWSVPAEYNEQFF.

This clonotype was seen many times. Written as DNA, the CDR3 is TGCGCCAGCAGCTTGGCAGGGACCCTACGGGGTGAGCAGTTCTTC. It codes for CASSLAGTLRGEQFF. The V and J genes are TRBV5-1 and TRBJ2-1, with D perhaps being TRBD1 or TRBD2 (5 bases each). This CDR3 is 15 amino acids long. V was trimmed by 0 bases and J by 9 bases, leaving 16 bases between them. From germline, CDR1 is SGHRS and CDR2 YFSETQ.

This clonotype was observed at least ten times. CDR3 protein: CASSYSVGYEQYF. As DNA, the CDR3 is TGTGCCAGCAGTTACTCGGTCGGATACGAGCAGTACTTC. V usage is TRBV6-6 and J usage is TRBJ2-7; D gene ambiguous. The germline gives CDR1 MNHNY, CDR2 SVGAGI (reference sequence). The V and J ends lost 0 bases and 4 bases respectively, with 7 bases between them. The CDR3 is made up of 13 amino acids.

This clonotype has ten or more counts. The rearrangement joins TRBV20-1 to TRBJ2-7, with a tentative D call TRBD2 (5 bases). The CDR3 consists of 12 residues. Germline CDR1 reads DFQATT; CDR2 reads SNEGSKA (reference sequence). V was trimmed by 7 bases and J by 5 bases, leaving 15 bases between them. The CDR3 region has the DNA TGCAGTGGAGAGGTGGGAGCCCACGAGCAGTACTTC. It translates to CSGEVGAHEQYF.

V usage is TRBV5-1 and J usage is TRBJ2-7; D gene uncertain. CDR1 is SGHRS, CDR2 YFSETQ, per germline. V was trimmed by 1 base and J by 3 bases, leaving 23 bases between them. The CDR3 covers 18 residues. CDR3 in amino acids: CASSLPSGRPIFCYEQYF. The CDR3 DNA reads TGCGCCAGCAGCTTGCCTTCCGGCAGGCCTATCTTCTGCTACGAGCAGTACTTC.

This clonotype was detected many times. V and J are TRBV10-3 and TRBJ2-5, with no clear D. The V end lost 5 bases, the J end lost 0 bases, and 7 bases lay between the germline ends. Germline CDR1 reads ENHRY; CDR2 reads SYGVKD. The CDR3 spans 13 residues. The CDR3 region is CAISFGNQETQYF. CDR3 coding DNA: TGTGCCATCAGTTTTGGCAACCAAGAGACCCAGTACTTC.

This clonotype was observed at least ten times. This sequence joins TRBV6-6 and TRBJ1-5, with D perhaps matching TRBD1 (5 bases). V was shortened by 2 bases and J by 6 bases, with 20 bases between the two germline ends. The CDR3 length is 17 residues. Germline V lookup: CDR1 MNHNY, CDR2 SVGAGI (reference sequence). The CDR3 here is CASSYASIDSAGQPQHF. The CDR3 region has the DNA TGTGCCAGCAGTTACGCCTCGATAGACAGTGCGGGTCAGCCCCAGCATTTT.

This clonotype came up a few times. The chain joins TRBV20-1 to TRBJ1-2; a weak D match, TRBD1 (6 bases). This CDR3 has 12 residues. Germline V gene sequence: CDR1 DFQATT, CDR2 SNEGSKA (reference sequence). V gave up 6 bases and J gave up 3 bases, with 11 bases separating them. The CDR3 reads CSATRTDYGYTF. In DNA form, the CDR3 reads TGCAGTGCCACACGGACAGACTATGGCTACACCTTC.

This clonotype was observed many times. The rearrangement joins TRBV7-9 to TRBJ1-5; tentatively, D is TRBD1 (6 bases). Germline lookup yields CDR1 SEHNR and CDR2 FQNEAQ (reference sequence). The CDR3 loop spans 16 amino acids. V lost 7 bases to trimming and J lost 7 bases, with 23 bases between them. The CDR3 region has the DNA TGTGCCAGCACCGAGGGGGGGCGAGGGATTTTACAGCCCCAGCATTTT. Protein: CASTEGGRGILQPQHF.

This clonotype was detected ten times or more. The chain couples TRBV7-8 to TRBJ1-5, with D unclear. The CDR3 has 15 amino acids. Deletions cut 7 bases from V and 0 bases from J, with 13 bases between. Per germline, CDR1 SGHVS and CDR2 FQNEAQ. CDR3 sequence (DNA): TGTGCCAGCACCCCCGGGCGGGGTAGCAATCAGCCCCAGCATTTT. It translates to CASTPGRGSNQPQHF.